This TCR beta chain came from a study of cytotoxic CD8 clonotypes in ibrutinib-treated CLL. Assay: immunoSEQ multiplex PCR; the TCRdb copy retains only in-frame clones and omits some. There are fewer than 400,000 clones in the sample; 60% to 80% occur only once, and roughly 6.8% lies in the top ten. Trimming left V 4 bases short and J 4 bases short, with 8 bases between. Germline loops: CDR1 SGHNT, CDR2 YENEEA. The CDR3 spans 12 residues. V gene TRBV11-3 combines with J gene TRBJ2-7; D is ambiguous. The sample in question was PBMCs, obtained after 36 months of ibrutinib treatment. The source is a human donor with chronic lymphocytic leukemia. CDR3 sequence (DNA): TGTGCCAGCAGCTCGATCCATTACGAGCAGTACTTC. Protein product: CASSSIHYEQYF.